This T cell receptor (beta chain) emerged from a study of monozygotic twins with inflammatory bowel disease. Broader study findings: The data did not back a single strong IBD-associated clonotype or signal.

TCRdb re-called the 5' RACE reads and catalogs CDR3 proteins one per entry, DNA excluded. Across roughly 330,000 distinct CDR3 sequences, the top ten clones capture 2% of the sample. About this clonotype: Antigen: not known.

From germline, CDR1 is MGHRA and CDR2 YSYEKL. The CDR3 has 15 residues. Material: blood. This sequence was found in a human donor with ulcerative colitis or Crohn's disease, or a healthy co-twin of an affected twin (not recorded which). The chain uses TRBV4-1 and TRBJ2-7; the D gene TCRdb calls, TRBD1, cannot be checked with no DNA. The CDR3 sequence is CAGSPQPGQVYEQYF.